A selection of T cell receptor beta chains follows, all from one sample in a study of blood T cell repertoires in COVID-19. The protocol was immunoSEQ multiplex PCR, while the TCRdb copy is restricted to in-frame clones and leaves out a portion. The sample has about 250,000 clones, approximately 90% seen once; the top ten hold around 3%. Sequencing input: peripheral blood. All receptors come from a man aged 18-30 years with active or convalescent COVID-19. CDR3s include the opening cysteine and the closing phenylalanine or tryptophan. Each record gives: V gene, D gene, J gene, clone size, CDR3 DNA, CDR3 protein. D genes are given only for firm matches. Expanded clones get a size class; other rows say once, few or many, or leave the size out.

TRBV7-3	-	TRBJ1-1	once	TGTGCCAGCAGTCAATGGATTAGGGAGGAGGCTGAAGCTTTCTTT	CASSQWIREEAEAFF
TRBV9	TRBD1	TRBJ1-1	-	TGTGCCAGCAGCGGGACAGGGGACACTGAAGCTTTCTTT	CASSGTGDTEAFF
TRBV5-1	-	TRBJ1-2	-	TGCGCCAGCAGCCCGCGGTCCGGTAACTATGGCTACACCTTC	CASSPRSGNYGYTF
TRBV5-1	-	TRBJ1-1	-	TGCGCCAGCAGCTCATTTCGGTCGAACACTGAAGCTTTCTTT	CASSSFRSNTEAFF
TRBV18	-	TRBJ2-5	-	TGTGCCAGCTCACGGACTTACCAAGAGACCCAGTACTTC	CASSRTYQETQYF
TRBV28	-	TRBJ2-7	once	TGTGCCAGCAGTTTACTGGGCGGGGGCGCCTACGAGCAGTACTTC	CASSLLGGGAYEQYF
TRBV4-2	-	TRBJ1-1	once	TGTGCCAGCAGCCCTCAGGCGGACAGCTTGAACACTGAAGCTTTCTTT	CASSPQADSLNTEAFF
TRBV6-2/TRBV6-3	TRBD1	TRBJ1-2	-	TGTGCCAGCAGTGATCCGGGACAGGGGGCATTGTATGGCTACACCTTC	CASSDPGQGALYGYTF
TRBV28	-	TRBJ1-6	few	TGTGCCAGCAGTTCCGGGGAGGGTAGGCCTAATTCACCCCTCCACTTT	CASSSGEGRPNSPLHF
TRBV29-1	-	TRBJ2-7	-	TGCAGCGTTGGGAACAGGGTTTTATCGGGCCTGGGACCCTACGAGCAGTACTTC	CSVGNRVLSGLGPYEQYF
TRBV5-1	TRBD2	TRBJ2-1	-	TGCGCCAGCAGCCAAGCGGCTAGCGGGAGGGTCGGCTCCTACAATGAGCAGTTCTTC	CASSQAASGRVGSYNEQFF
TRBV19	-	TRBJ1-4	-	TGTGCCAGTAGTTTCCGCGGCTCACGATCGGGTGAAAAACTGTTTTTT	CASSFRGSRSGEKLFF
TRBV19	-	TRBJ1-3	-	TGTGCCAGTAGATCAAAGTGGAGTTGGGTGGCCTTCTCTGGAAACACCATATATTTT	CASRSKWSWVAFSGNTIYF
TRBV5-1	TRBD2	TRBJ2-1	-	TGCGCCAGCAGCTTCCGGGGCGGGGGGTCTAGGAACAATGAGCAGTTCTTC	CASSFRGGGSRNNEQFF
TRBV5-6	TRBD2	TRBJ2-4	-	TGTGCCAGCAGCTTGGGAGCGGGGGGGCCGGCCAAAAACATTCAGTACTTC	CASSLGAGGPAKNIQYF
TRBV15	-	TRBJ1-5	-	TGTGCCACCAGTCCAGACAGGAATCAGCCCCAGCATTTT	CATSPDRNQPQHF
TRBV3-1/TRBV3-2	-	TRBJ1-4	-	TGTGCCAGCAGCCAAGATCGGAGTGAAAAACTGTTTTTT	CASSQDRSEKLFF
TRBV24-1	-	TRBJ1-2	once	TGTGCCACCAGTGACCCTGACAACTCCCCCTATGGCTACACCTTC	CATSDPDNSPYGYTF
TRBV7-8	TRBD2	TRBJ2-3	-	TGTGCCAGCAGCCCCCGTCTCCTAGCGGGGTACACAGATACGCAGTATTTT	CASSPRLLAGYTDTQYF
TRBV7-2	-	TRBJ1-6	-	TGTGCCAGCAGCTCCCGTAGTGGGGACTTCCTCCACTTT	CASSSRSGDFLHF
TRBV18	-	TRBJ1-1	once	TGTGCCAGCTCACCAGACCAGGGATCGGCTTTCTTT	CASSPDQGSAFF
TRBV29-1	-	TRBJ1-5	-	TGCAGCGTTGCCGGGGGTTCGGATCAGCCCCAGCATTTT	CSVAGGSDQPQHF
TRBV23-1	TRBD1	TRBJ2-1	-	TGCGCCAGCAGTCATGACAGGGGGCAAGCTTATGAGCAGTTCTTC	CASSHDRGQAYEQFF
TRBV7-9	-	TRBJ1-1	-	TGTGCCAGCACCCTGGCAGGGGTGAACACTGAAGCTTTCTTT	CASTLAGVNTEAFF
TRBV2	-	TRBJ1-3	-	TGTGCCAGCAGTGGCCCCGGAGGGCGCGGAAACACCATATATTTT	CASSGPGGRGNTIYF
TRBV29-1	TRBD2	TRBJ2-3	-	TGCAGCGTTCGCAGCGGGAGATGGACAGATACGCAGTATTTT	CSVRSGRWTDTQYF
TRBV5-1	TRBD1	TRBJ1-5	-	TGCGCCAGCAGCTTGGGGGACAGGGGCCAGCCCCAGCATTTT	CASSLGDRGQPQHF
TRBV11-2	TRBD1	TRBJ1-1	-	TGTGCCAGCAGGCCCGGGACAGGGGGCACTGAAGCTTTCTTT	CASRPGTGGTEAFF
TRBV9	-	TRBJ1-5	few	TGTGCCAGCAGCGTAGGCCCCCCCAGGGGTGGGAGTCAGCCCCAGCATTTT	CASSVGPPRGGSQPQHF
TRBV11-2	TRBD2	TRBJ2-1	-	TGTGCCAGCAGCTTAGTCCAGCGGGAGAGGTTCTACAATGAGCAGTTCTTC	CASSLVQRERFYNEQFF
TRBV7-3	TRBD1	TRBJ1-1	-	TGTGCCAGCAGCCCCCGGACAGGGGCGAACACTGAAGCTTTCTTT	CASSPRTGANTEAFF
TRBV29-1	TRBD1	TRBJ2-1	-	TGCAGCGTTGAAGGAGGACAGGGGGCGGATGAGCAGTTCTTC	CSVEGGQGADEQFF
TRBV5-1	-	TRBJ2-3	-	TGCGCCAGCAGCGCGGGGACAGCCTCTAGCACAGATACGCAGTATTTT	CASSAGTASSTDTQYF
TRBV5-6	-	TRBJ1-1	-	TGTGCCAGCAGCTTGTACCCGGGGAACACTGAAGCTTTCTTT	CASSLYPGNTEAFF
TRBV28	-	TRBJ2-7	-	TGTGCCAGCAGTATCCGGAGGGCCAAGGTAGGCGAGCAGTACTTC	CASSIRRAKVGEQYF
TRBV29-1	TRBD1	TRBJ1-1	-	TGCAGCGTGGACAGGGGGTGGGGCATGAACACTGAAGCTTTCTTT	CSVDRGWGMNTEAFF
TRBV6-2/TRBV6-3	-	TRBJ2-7	-	TGTGCCAGCAGTTACCCACTTTACGAGCAGTACTTC	CASSYPLYEQYF
TRBV6-1	-	TRBJ1-5	-	TGTGCCAGCAGTGAAGCCAGGCTCAATCAGCCCCAGCATTTT	CASSEARLNQPQHF
TRBV24-1	-	TRBJ2-2	-	TGTGCCATCCTCAGGAGGAGCTGGGCCGGGGAGCTGTTTTTT	CAILRRSWAGELFF
TRBV6-5	TRBD1	TRBJ2-2	-	TGTGCCACCGCCACGACCGGGACAGCCGGGGAGCTGTTTTTT	CATATTGTAGELFF
TRBV25-1	TRBD1	TRBJ1-2	-	TGTGCCAGCAGTGCCACATCCGGGGACAGGGGCCGAGGCGGCTACACCTTC	CASSATSGDRGRGGYTF
TRBV19	-	TRBJ1-5	-	TGTGCCAGTAGTATTTCTCCCGGGAGCAATCAGCCCCAGCATTTT	CASSISPGSNQPQHF
TRBV7-2	-	TRBJ1-2	-	TGTGCCAGCAGCTTAGGGACAGAGAACTATGGCTACACCTTC	CASSLGTENYGYTF
TRBV5-8	TRBD2	TRBJ2-1	-	TGTGCCAGCAGCCCTGGGGGACTAGCGGGAGCTTGGGGTGAGCAGTTCTTC	CASSPGGLAGAWGEQFF
TRBV4-3	TRBD1	TRBJ1-1	few	TGCGCCAGCAGCCAAGAGCCGGACAGGGGGAACACTGAAGCTTTCTTT	CASSQEPDRGNTEAFF
TRBV9	-	TRBJ1-1	-	TGTGCCAGCAGCGTAGCTTCGGGGGAGAACACTGAAGCTTTCTTT	CASSVASGENTEAFF
TRBV5-4	TRBD1	TRBJ1-4	-	TGTGCCAGCAGTCCAGGAGAGAGGACAGGGAATGAAAAACTGTTTTTT	CASSPGERTGNEKLFF
TRBV10-1	TRBD2	TRBJ2-5	-	TGCGCCAGCAGTGAAGGGACTAGCAGGAACCCGGAGACCCAGTACTTC	CASSEGTSRNPETQYF
TRBV7-3	-	TRBJ1-1	-	TGTGCCAGCAGCCCCAGGGGATGGAACACTGAAGCTTTCTTT	CASSPRGWNTEAFF
TRBV28	-	TRBJ2-2	few	TGTGCCAGCAGTTCGCAGGACACCGGGGAGCTGTTTTTT	CASSSQDTGELFF
TRBV7-9	TRBD2	TRBJ2-5	-	TGTGCCAGCAGCCTCCGGGGGGGAGCGGGTGAGACCCAGTACTTC	CASSLRGGAGETQYF
TRBV14	-	TRBJ1-1	-	TGTGCCAGCAGCTTTAGCCATCAGTCGGGGACTGAAGCTTTCTTT	CASSFSHQSGTEAFF
TRBV27	TRBD1	TRBJ1-6	-	TGTGCCAGCAGTTGGGACAGGCGGAATTCACCCCTCCACTTT	CASSWDRRNSPLHF
TRBV5-1	-	TRBJ2-1	-	TGCGCCAGCAGCCCGGAGGGGACGGCCTACAATGAGCAGTTCTTC	CASSPEGTAYNEQFF
TRBV3-1/TRBV3-2	-	TRBJ1-2	-	TGTGCCAGCAGCCAAGAGCCAGCGGGACTTGATTACTATGGCTACACCTTC	CASSQEPAGLDYYGYTF